The rows below give T cell receptor beta chains drawn from one sample of a study of blood T cell repertoires in COVID-19. Assay: immunoSEQ multiplex PCR; the TCRdb copy retains only in-frame clones and omits some. The sample has about 61,000 clones, 87% seen once. Sequencing input: peripheral blood. Receptors were obtained from a man aged 55-75 years with acute or convalescent COVID-19. Each CDR3 is given with its conserved first and last residue. Each record gives: clone size, D gene, J gene, V gene, CDR3 length, CDR3 protein. The D gene is left open where the match is weak. For some rows the clone size is stated as once, few or many, or as a class when expanded; others skip it.

clone size: -
D gene: -
J gene: TRBJ2-2
V gene: TRBV19
CDR3 length: 13
CDR3 protein: CASSIVNTGELFF

clone size: few
D gene: TRBD1
J gene: TRBJ1-2
V gene: TRBV18
CDR3 length: 13
CDR3 protein: CASSPTGSYGYTF

clone size: -
D gene: TRBD1
J gene: TRBJ2-7
V gene: TRBV27
CDR3 length: 14
CDR3 protein: CASSLRQGVGEQYF

clone size: -
D gene: -
J gene: TRBJ2-5
V gene: TRBV7-9
CDR3 length: 17
CDR3 protein: CASSSGLLTSYQETQYF

clone size: -
D gene: -
J gene: TRBJ1-1
V gene: TRBV14
CDR3 length: 15
CDR3 protein: CASSQDQWGQSEAFF

clone size: -
D gene: TRBD2
J gene: TRBJ2-3
V gene: TRBV30
CDR3 length: 15
CDR3 protein: CAWSRGLAGRGTQYF

clone size: -
D gene: TRBD1
J gene: TRBJ1-5
V gene: TRBV19
CDR3 length: 13
CDR3 protein: CASTGQGNQPQHF

clone size: -
D gene: -
J gene: TRBJ2-5
V gene: TRBV6-2/TRBV6-3
CDR3 length: 16
CDR3 protein: CASSTGTPLDQETQYF

clone size: -
D gene: TRBD2
J gene: TRBJ2-1
V gene: TRBV30
CDR3 length: 15
CDR3 protein: CAWSSTGTSGEMQFF

clone size: -
D gene: TRBD2
J gene: TRBJ2-3
V gene: TRBV3-1/TRBV3-2
CDR3 length: 16
CDR3 protein: CASSPGLAGNTDTQYF

clone size: -
D gene: -
J gene: TRBJ2-3
V gene: TRBV7-2
CDR3 length: 15
CDR3 protein: CASSLDWGNTDTQYF

clone size: -
D gene: TRBD1
J gene: TRBJ1-1
V gene: TRBV29-1
CDR3 length: 13
CDR3 protein: CSTTGTGDTEAFF

clone size: -
D gene: TRBD2
J gene: TRBJ2-3
V gene: TRBV9
CDR3 length: 15
CDR3 protein: CASSGTSGVLDTQYF

clone size: -
D gene: TRBD2
J gene: TRBJ2-1
V gene: TRBV7-6
CDR3 length: 16
CDR3 protein: CASSSTAGGSYNEQFF

clone size: -
D gene: TRBD1
J gene: TRBJ1-4
V gene: TRBV18
CDR3 length: 16
CDR3 protein: CASSPTRQGDNEKLFF

clone size: -
D gene: -
J gene: TRBJ1-4
V gene: TRBV9
CDR3 length: 14
CDR3 protein: CASSVAAGNEKLFF

clone size: -
D gene: TRBD2
J gene: TRBJ2-7
V gene: TRBV7-2
CDR3 length: 16
CDR3 protein: CASSLAAGGLSYEQYF

clone size: -
D gene: -
J gene: TRBJ1-2
V gene: TRBV25-1
CDR3 length: 13
CDR3 protein: CASSEAGNYGYTF

clone size: -
D gene: -
J gene: TRBJ2-2
V gene: TRBV30
CDR3 length: 16
CDR3 protein: CAWSGGMTGNTGELFF

clone size: -
D gene: TRBD1
J gene: TRBJ2-7
V gene: TRBV9
CDR3 length: 15
CDR3 protein: CASSATGTGYSEQYF

clone size: -
D gene: TRBD1
J gene: TRBJ1-6
V gene: TRBV3-1/TRBV3-2
CDR3 length: 16
CDR3 protein: CASSQDKTGSNSPLHF

clone size: few
D gene: TRBD1
J gene: TRBJ2-5
V gene: TRBV18
CDR3 length: 13
CDR3 protein: CASSPGTAETQYF

clone size: -
D gene: TRBD1
J gene: TRBJ1-2
V gene: TRBV12-5
CDR3 length: 16
CDR3 protein: CASGLPPGQGTYGYTF

clone size: -
D gene: -
J gene: TRBJ2-5
V gene: TRBV7-2
CDR3 length: 13
CDR3 protein: CASSPVIGETQYF

clone size: -
D gene: -
J gene: TRBJ1-1
V gene: TRBV7-8
CDR3 length: 14
CDR3 protein: CASSLAQLNTEAFF

clone size: -
D gene: TRBD1
J gene: TRBJ2-4
V gene: TRBV5-1
CDR3 length: 19
CDR3 protein: CASSRGTGQGRLAKNIQYF

clone size: -
D gene: -
J gene: TRBJ2-7
V gene: TRBV4-2
CDR3 length: 13
CDR3 protein: CASSHGDFYEQYF

clone size: -
D gene: -
J gene: TRBJ1-2
V gene: TRBV18
CDR3 length: 14
CDR3 protein: CASSQQGQAGGYTF

clone size: -
D gene: TRBD1
J gene: TRBJ1-1
V gene: TRBV6-1
CDR3 length: 15
CDR3 protein: CASSDRQGSKTEAFF

clone size: -
D gene: -
J gene: TRBJ2-7
V gene: TRBV9
CDR3 length: 14
CDR3 protein: CASSATSVPYEQYF

clone size: -
D gene: -
J gene: TRBJ2-2
V gene: TRBV19
CDR3 length: 15
CDR3 protein: CASSIPGVNTGELFF

clone size: -
D gene: TRBD2
J gene: TRBJ2-2
V gene: TRBV12-5
CDR3 length: 15
CDR3 protein: CASAAGGSGTGELFF

clone size: -
D gene: -
J gene: TRBJ2-2
V gene: TRBV6-6
CDR3 length: 15
CDR3 protein: CASSYLDRNTGELFF

clone size: -
D gene: TRBD1
J gene: TRBJ1-5
V gene: TRBV10-3
CDR3 length: 14
CDR3 protein: CAISDGQGDQPQHF

clone size: -
D gene: -
J gene: TRBJ1-2
V gene: TRBV5-1
CDR3 length: 14
CDR3 protein: CASGLEGGAHGYTF

clone size: -
D gene: TRBD1
J gene: TRBJ1-1
V gene: TRBV30
CDR3 length: 14
CDR3 protein: CAWGLTGMNTEAFF

clone size: -
D gene: TRBD2
J gene: TRBJ2-5
V gene: TRBV11-1
CDR3 length: 16
CDR3 protein: CASSFDSGLAGETQYF

clone size: -
D gene: TRBD1
J gene: TRBJ2-7
V gene: TRBV5-5
CDR3 length: 13
CDR3 protein: CASSGRDRDEQYF

clone size: -
D gene: TRBD1
J gene: TRBJ1-5
V gene: TRBV20-1
CDR3 length: 15
CDR3 protein: CSASRAGGHNQPQHF

clone size: -
D gene: TRBD2
J gene: TRBJ2-1
V gene: TRBV10-2
CDR3 length: 17
CDR3 protein: CASSEASGESSYNEQFF

clone size: -
D gene: TRBD1
J gene: TRBJ1-1
V gene: TRBV6-2/TRBV6-3
CDR3 length: 16
CDR3 protein: CASSYPVDRANTEAFF